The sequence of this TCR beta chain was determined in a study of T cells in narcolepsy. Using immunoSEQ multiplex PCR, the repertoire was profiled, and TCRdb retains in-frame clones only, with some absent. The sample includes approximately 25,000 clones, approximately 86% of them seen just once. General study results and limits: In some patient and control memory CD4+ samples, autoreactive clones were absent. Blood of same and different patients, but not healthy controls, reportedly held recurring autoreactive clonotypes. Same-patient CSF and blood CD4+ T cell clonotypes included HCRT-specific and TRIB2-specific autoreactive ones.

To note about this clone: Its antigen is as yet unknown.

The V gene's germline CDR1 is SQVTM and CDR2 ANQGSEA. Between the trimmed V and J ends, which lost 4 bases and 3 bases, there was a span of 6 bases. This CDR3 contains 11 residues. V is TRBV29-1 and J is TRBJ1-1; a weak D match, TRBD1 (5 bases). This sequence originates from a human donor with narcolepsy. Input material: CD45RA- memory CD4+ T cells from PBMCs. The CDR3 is CSVGGDTEAFF. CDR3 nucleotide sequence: TGCAGCGTTGGGGGGGACACTGAAGCTTTCTTT.